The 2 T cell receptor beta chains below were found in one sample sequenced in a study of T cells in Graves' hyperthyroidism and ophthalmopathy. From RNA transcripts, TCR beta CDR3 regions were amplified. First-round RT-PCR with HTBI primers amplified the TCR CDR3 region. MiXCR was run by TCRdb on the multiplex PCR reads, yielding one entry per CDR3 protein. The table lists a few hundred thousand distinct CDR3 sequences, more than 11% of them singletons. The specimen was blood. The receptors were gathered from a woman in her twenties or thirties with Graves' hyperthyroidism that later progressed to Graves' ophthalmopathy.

This CDR3 is CAWFRGAGELFF. CDR3 coding DNA: TGTGCCTGGTTTAGAGGGGCCGGGGAGCTGTTTTTT. The V and J genes are TRBV30 and TRBJ2-2; the D call may be TRBD1 or TRBD2 (5 bases each). The CDR3 contains 12 residues. V lost 5 bases and J lost 6, with 10 bases in between. Germline V CDR1 and CDR2: GTSNPN, SVGIG (reference sequence).

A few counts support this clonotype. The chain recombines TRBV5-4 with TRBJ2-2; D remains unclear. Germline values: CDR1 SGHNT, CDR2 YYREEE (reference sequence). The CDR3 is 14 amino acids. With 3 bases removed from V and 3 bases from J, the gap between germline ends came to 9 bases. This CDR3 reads CASSYELDTGELFF. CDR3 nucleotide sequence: TGTGCCAGCAGCTACGAACTGGACACCGGGGAGCTGTTTTTT.